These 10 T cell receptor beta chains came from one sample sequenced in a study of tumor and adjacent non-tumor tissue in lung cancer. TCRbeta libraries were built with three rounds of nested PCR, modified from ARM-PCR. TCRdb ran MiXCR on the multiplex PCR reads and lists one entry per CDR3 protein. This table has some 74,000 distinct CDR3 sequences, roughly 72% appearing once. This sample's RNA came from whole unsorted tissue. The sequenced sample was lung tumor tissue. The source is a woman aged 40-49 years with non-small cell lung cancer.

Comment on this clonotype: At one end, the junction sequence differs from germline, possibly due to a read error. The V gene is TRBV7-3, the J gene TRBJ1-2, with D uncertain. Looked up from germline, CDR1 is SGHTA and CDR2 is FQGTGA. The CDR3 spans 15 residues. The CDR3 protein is CASNLGPRIVDGYTF. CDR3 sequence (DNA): TGTGCCAGCAACTTAGGGCCTAGGATTGTAGATGGCTACACCTTC. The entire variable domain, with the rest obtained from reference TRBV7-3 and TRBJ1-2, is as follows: GAGVSQTPSNKVTEKGKYVELRCDPISGHTALYWYRQSLGQGPEFLIYFQGTGAADDSGLPNDRFFAVRPEGSVSTLKIQRTERGDSAVYLCASNLGPRIVDGYTFGSGTRLTVV.

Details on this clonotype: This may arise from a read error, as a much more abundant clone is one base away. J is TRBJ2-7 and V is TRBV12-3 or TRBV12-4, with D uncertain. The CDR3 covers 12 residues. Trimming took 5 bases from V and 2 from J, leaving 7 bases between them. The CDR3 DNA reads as TGTGCCAGCAGTCATGGGACCTACGAGCAGTACTTC. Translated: CASSHGTYEQYF.

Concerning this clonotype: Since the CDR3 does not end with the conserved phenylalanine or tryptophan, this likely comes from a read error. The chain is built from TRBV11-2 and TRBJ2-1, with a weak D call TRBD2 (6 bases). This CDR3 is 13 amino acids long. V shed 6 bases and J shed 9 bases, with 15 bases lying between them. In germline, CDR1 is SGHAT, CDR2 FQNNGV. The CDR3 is CASSLRGTGEQFL. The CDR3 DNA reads TGTGCCAGCAGTTTACGAGGGACTGGTGAGCAGTTCTTG.

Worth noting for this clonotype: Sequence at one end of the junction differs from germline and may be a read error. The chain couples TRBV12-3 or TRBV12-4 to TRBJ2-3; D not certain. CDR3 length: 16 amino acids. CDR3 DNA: TGTGCCAACAGTACCCGGACGTATACTACCACAGTTACGCAGTATTTT. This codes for CANSTRTYTTTVTQYF.

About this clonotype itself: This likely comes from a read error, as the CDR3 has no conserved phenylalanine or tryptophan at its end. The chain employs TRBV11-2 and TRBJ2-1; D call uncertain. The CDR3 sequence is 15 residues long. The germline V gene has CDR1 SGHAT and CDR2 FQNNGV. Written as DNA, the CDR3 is TGTGTCAGCAGCCCATCTTTGGCTAACGTTCATGAGCAGTTCCTC. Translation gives CVSSPSLANVHEQFL.

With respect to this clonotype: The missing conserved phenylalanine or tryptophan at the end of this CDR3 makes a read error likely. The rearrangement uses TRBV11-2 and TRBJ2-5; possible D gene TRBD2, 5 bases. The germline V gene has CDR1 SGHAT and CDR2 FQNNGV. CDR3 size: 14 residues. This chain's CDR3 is CDSSLRTGIETQYL. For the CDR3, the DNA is TGTGACAGCAGCTTACGGACGGGGATAGAGACCCAGTACTTA.

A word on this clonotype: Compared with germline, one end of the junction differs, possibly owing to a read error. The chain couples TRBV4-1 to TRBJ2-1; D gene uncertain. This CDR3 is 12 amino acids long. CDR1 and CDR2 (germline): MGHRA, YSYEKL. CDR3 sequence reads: CDSSQKDHPQFF. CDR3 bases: TGCGACAGCAGCCAGAAGGACCACCCGCAGTTCTTC.

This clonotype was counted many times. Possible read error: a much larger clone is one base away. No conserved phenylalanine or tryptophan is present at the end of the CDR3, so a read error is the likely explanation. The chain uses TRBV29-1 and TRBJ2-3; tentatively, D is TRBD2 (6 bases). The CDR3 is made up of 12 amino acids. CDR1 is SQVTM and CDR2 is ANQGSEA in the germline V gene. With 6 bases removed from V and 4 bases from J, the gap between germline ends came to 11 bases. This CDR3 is CSVRPGADTQYS. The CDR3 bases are TGCAGCGTGCGGCCGGGAGCAGATACGCAGTATTCT.

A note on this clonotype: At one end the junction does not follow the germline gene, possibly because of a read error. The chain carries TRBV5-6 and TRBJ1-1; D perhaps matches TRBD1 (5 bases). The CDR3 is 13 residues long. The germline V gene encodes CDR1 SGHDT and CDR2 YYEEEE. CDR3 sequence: CAISSKDSEEAFF. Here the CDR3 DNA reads TGTGCCATCAGCTCGAAAGACAGTGAAGAAGCTTTCTTT.

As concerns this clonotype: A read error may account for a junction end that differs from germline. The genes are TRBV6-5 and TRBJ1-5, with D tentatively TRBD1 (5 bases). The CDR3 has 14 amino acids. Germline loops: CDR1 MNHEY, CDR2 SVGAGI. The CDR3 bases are TGTGCCAGCAGTGCGACAGAGAGCAATCAACCCCAGCATTTT. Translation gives CASSATESNQPQHF.